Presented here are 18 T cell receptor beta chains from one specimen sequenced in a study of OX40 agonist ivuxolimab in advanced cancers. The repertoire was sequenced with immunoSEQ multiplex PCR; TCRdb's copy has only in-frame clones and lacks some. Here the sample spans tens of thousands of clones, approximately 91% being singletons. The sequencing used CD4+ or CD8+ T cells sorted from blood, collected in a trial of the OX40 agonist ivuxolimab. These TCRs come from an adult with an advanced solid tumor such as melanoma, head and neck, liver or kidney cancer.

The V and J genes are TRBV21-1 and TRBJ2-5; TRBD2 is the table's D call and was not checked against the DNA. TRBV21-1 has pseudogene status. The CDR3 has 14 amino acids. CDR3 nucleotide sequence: TGTGCCAGCACCCCCCCCGGTGTTCAAGAGACCCAGTACTTC. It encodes CASTPPGVQETQYF.

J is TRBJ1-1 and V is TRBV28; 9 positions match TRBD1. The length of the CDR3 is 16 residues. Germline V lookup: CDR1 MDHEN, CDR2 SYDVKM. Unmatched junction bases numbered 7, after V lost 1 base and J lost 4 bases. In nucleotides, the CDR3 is TGTGCCAGCAGTTTATACCGGACAGGGGAGGGCACTGAAGCTTTCTTT. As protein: CASSLYRTGEGTEAFF.

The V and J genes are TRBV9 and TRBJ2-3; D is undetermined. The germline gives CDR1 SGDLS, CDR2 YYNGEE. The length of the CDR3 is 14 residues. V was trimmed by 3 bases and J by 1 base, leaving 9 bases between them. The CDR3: CASSASGRTDTQYF. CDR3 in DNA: TGTGCCAGCAGCGCTAGTGGTCGCACAGATACGCAGTATTTT.

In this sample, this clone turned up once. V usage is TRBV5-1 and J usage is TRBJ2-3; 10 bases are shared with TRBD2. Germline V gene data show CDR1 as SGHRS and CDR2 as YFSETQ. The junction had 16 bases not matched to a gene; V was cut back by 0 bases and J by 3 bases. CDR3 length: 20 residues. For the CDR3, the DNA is TGCGCCAGCAGCTTGGCCGAGGGACTAGCGAGAGCACAGGGTACAGATACGCAGTATTTT. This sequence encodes CASSLAEGLARAQGTDTQYF.

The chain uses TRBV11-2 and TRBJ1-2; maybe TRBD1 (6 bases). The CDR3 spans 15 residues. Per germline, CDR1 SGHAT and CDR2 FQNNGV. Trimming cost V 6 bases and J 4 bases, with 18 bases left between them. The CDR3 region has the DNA TGTGCCAGCAGACCAATCGGGGGGCGACGCTATGGCTACACCTTC. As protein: CASRPIGGRRYGYTF.

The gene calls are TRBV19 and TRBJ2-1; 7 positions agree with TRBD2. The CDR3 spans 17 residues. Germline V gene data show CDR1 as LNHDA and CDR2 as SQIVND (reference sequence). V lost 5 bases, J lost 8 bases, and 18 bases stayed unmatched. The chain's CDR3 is CASSRKGRGVPSDEQFF. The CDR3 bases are TGTGCCAGTAGTCGTAAAGGACGGGGGGTCCCTTCAGATGAGCAGTTCTTC.

CDR3 sequence (DNA): TGTGCCTGGAGGGACAGGGGATACTCTGGAAACACCATATATTTT. Translated, it gives CAWRDRGYSGNTIYF. The rearrangement links TRBV30 to TRBJ1-3, with 9 nucleotides matching TRBD1. The germline gives CDR1 GTSNPN, CDR2 SVGIG (reference sequence). The trim removed 3 bases at V and 0 bases at J, leaving 3 bases unmatched. This CDR3 contains 15 residues.

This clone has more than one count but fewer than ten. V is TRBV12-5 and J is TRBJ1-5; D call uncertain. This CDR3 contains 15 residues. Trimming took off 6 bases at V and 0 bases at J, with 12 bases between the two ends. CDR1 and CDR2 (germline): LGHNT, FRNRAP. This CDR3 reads CASGPPGYSNQPQHF. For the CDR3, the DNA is TGTGCTAGTGGCCCCCCGGGCTATAGCAATCAGCCCCAGCATTTT.

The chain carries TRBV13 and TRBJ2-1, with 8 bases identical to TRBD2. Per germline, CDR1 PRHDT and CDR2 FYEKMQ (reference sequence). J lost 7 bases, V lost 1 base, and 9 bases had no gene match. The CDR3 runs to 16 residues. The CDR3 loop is CASSLAGPSGSNEQFF. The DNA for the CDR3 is TGTGCCAGCAGCTTAGCGGGGCCTAGCGGGTCGAATGAGCAGTTCTTC.

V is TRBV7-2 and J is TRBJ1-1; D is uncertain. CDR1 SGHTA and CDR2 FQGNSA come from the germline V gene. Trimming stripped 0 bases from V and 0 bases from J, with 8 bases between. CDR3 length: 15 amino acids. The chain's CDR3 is CASSLAVGVNTEAFF. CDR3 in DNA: TGTGCCAGCAGCTTAGCGGTTGGGGTGAACACTGAAGCTTTCTTT.

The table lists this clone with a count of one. The chain's CDR3 is CASSSHTRAGQGGEKLFF. In DNA, the CDR3 is TGCGCCAGCAGCTCTCACACTCGTGCGGGACAGGGGGGTGAAAAACTGTTTTTT. The chain couples TRBV5-1 to TRBJ1-4; 11 bases are a match to TRBD1. The germline V gene has CDR1 SGHRS and CDR2 YFSETQ. The CDR3 spans 18 residues. J was trimmed by 7 bases and V by 3 bases; bases with no gene match: 14.

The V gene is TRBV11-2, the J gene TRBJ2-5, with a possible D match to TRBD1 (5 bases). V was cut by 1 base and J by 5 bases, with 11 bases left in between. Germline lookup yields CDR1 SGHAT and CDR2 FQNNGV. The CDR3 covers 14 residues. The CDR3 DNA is TGTGCCAGCAGCTTAGCGGGCAGGGATGAGACCCAGTACTTC. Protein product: CASSLAGRDETQYF.

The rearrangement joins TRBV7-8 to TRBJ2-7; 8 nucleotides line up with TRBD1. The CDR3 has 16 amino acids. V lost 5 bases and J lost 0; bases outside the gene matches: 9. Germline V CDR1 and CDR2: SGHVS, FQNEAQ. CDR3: CASSLRTGTGSYEQYF. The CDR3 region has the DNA TGTGCCAGCAGCCTCAGAACCGGGACAGGCTCCTACGAGCAGTACTTC.

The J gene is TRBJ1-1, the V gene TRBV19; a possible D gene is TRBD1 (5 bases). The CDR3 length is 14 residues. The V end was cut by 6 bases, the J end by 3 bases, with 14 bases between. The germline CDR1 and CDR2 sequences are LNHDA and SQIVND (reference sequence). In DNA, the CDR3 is TGTGCCAGTAGGGTTTTAGGGGCGGACACTGAAGCTTTCTTT. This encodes CASRVLGADTEAFF.

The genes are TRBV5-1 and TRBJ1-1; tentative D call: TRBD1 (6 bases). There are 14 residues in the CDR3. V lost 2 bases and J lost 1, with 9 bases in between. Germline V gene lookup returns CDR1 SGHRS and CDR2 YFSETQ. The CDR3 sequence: CASSLMGANTEAFF. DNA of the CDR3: TGCGCCAGCAGCTTAATGGGGGCGAACACTGAAGCTTTCTTT.

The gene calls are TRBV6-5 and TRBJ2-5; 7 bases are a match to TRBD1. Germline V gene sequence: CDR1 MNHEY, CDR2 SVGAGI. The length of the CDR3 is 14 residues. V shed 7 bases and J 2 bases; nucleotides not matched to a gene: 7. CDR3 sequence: CASTPRDRQETQYF. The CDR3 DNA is TGTGCCAGCACCCCCCGGGACAGACAAGAGACCCAGTACTTC.

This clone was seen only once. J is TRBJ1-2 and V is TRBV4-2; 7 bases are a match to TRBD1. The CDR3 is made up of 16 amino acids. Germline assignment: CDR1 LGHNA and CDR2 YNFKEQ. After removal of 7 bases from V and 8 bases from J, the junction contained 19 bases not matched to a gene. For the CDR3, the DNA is TGTGCCAGCACAGAAAGACCAGGGGGAACCGGGAGCGGCTACACCTTC. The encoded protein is CASTERPGGTGSGYTF.

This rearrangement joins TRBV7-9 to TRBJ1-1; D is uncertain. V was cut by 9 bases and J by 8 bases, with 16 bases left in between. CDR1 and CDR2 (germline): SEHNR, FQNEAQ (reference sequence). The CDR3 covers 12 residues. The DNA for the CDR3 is TGTGCCAGTTCCCGATCGCGGGCCGAAGCTTTCTTT. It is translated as CASSRSRAEAFF.